The present T cell receptor beta chain was sequenced within a study of T cell responses to AZD1222 COVID-19 vaccine. Here immunoSEQ multiplex PCR was the method, and the copy in TCRdb shows in-frame clones only, minus some. Here the sample spans about 140,000 clones, about 94% being singletons. The CDR3 has 13 amino acids. Germline V gene sequence: CDR1 SNHLY, CDR2 FYNNEI. Losses at the gene ends were 8 bases for V and 1 base for J; bases not matched to a gene: 2. The origin of this receptor is an adult who received the AZD1222 COVID-19 vaccine. This rearrangement joins TRBV2 to TRBJ1-1, with 9 bases lining up with TRBD1. The sequenced sample was peripheral blood, obtained 28 days after the second AZD1222 dose. CDR3 nucleotides: TGTGCCAGCGGGGGACAGGGGAACACTGAAGCTTTCTTT. It is translated as CASGGQGNTEAFF. Combining the CDR3 with reference TRBV2 and TRBJ1-1 gives the whole variable domain EPEVTQTPSHQVTQMGQEVILRCVPISNHLYFYWYRQILGQKVEFLVSFYNNEISEKSEIFDDQFSVERPDGSNFTLKIRSTKLEDSAMYFCASGGQGNTEAFFGQGTRLTVV.